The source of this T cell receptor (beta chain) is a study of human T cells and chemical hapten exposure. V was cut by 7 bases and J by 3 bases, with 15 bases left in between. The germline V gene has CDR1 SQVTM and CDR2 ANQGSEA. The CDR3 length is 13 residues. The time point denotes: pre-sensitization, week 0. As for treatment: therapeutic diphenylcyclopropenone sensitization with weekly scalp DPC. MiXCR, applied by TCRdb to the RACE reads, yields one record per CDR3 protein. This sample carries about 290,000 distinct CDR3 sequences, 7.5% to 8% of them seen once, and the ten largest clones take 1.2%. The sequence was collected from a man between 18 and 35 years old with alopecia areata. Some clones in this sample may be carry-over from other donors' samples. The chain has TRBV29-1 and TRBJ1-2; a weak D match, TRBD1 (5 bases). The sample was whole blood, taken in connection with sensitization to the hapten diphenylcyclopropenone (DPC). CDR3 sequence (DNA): TGCAGCGCAACCGCCCCAGGGTACTATGGCTACACCTTC. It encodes CSATAPGYYGYTF. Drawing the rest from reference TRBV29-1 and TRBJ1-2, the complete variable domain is SAVISQKPSRDICQRGTSLTIQCQVDSQVTMMFWYRQQPGQSLTLIATANQGSEATYESGFVIDKFPISRPNLTFSTLTVSNMSPEDSSIYLCSATAPGYYGYTFGSGTRLTVV.